A single sample is the source of the 15 T cell receptor beta chains below, sequenced in a study of T cell repertoires in cytomegalovirus infection. TCRdb analysed the reads with MiXCR anew, one entry per CDR3 protein. The profile covers more than 85,000 distinct CDR3 sequences, with less than 25% appearing a single time and about two fifths taken by the ten largest. The sample consisted of CD8+ T cells from PBMCs. Receptors were obtained from a human donor in good health (CMV status not recorded). Some clones in this sample may be carry-over from other donors' samples.

This clonotype was picked up one time. This rearrangement joins TRBV20-1 to TRBJ2-7, with 8 bases that match TRBD1. The CDR3 sequence is 14 residues long. The germline V gene encodes CDR1 DFQATT and CDR2 SNEGSKA (reference sequence). The V segment lost 6 bases and the J segment 0 bases; nucleotides outside the gene matches: 7. The CDR3 sequence: CSAFRTGSSYEQYF. CDR3 in DNA: TGCAGTGCGTTTCGGACAGGGAGCTCCTACGAGCAGTACTTC.

This clonotype was counted between two and nine times. The chain recombines TRBV7-8 with TRBJ2-5; 8 nucleotides align to TRBD1. The germline gives CDR1 SGHVS, CDR2 FQNEAQ. V lost 5 bases and J lost 5; bases outside the gene matches: 7. The CDR3 spans 14 residues. The CDR3 reads CASSLDRGWETQYF. CDR3 nucleotides: TGTGCCAGCAGCCTCGACAGGGGTTGGGAGACCCAGTACTTC.

This clonotype was found a few times. The rearrangement links TRBV28 to TRBJ2-7; D not certain. The length of the CDR3 is 12 residues. Trimming stripped 3 bases from V and 6 bases from J, with 9 bases between. Germline CDR1 is MDHEN and CDR2 is SYDVKM. CDR3 residues: CASSFVQLEQYF. CDR3 DNA: TGTGCCAGCAGTTTTGTGCAGCTCGAGCAGTACTTC.

This clonotype turned up a few times. The V gene is TRBV10-2, the J gene TRBJ1-2; D is possibly TRBD1 (5 bases). V dropped 0 bases and J dropped 6 bases, with 11 bases sitting between them. Germline assignment: CDR1 WSHSY and CDR2 SAAADI. CDR3 length: 14 amino acids. CDR3 coding DNA: TGCGCCAGCAGTGAGTCGCCAGGGTTAGATGGCTACACCTTC. It encodes CASSESPGLDGYTF.

The chain combines TRBV7-9 with TRBJ2-1; D gene unclear. Per germline, CDR1 SEHNR and CDR2 FQNEAQ (reference sequence). CDR3 length: 14 residues. V dropped 8 bases and J dropped 4 bases, with 15 bases sitting between them. Here the CDR3 reads CASHPLIRYNEQFF. CDR3 in DNA: TGTGCCAGCCACCCCCTTATCCGGTACAATGAGCAGTTCTTC.

Details on this clonotype: One end of the junction is discordant with germline, which a read error may explain. This sequence joins TRBV6-1 and TRBJ2-1; 10 bases align to TRBD2. The CDR3 totals 16 residues. Germline values: CDR1 MNHNS, CDR2 SASEGT. DNA for the CDR3: TGTGCCAGTAGTGCCGTAGCGGGAGGATCCTACAATGAGCAGTTCTTC. Encoded protein: CASSAVAGGSYNEQFF.

The chain has TRBV5-6 and TRBJ1-5; TRBD1 is a possible D gene (5 bases). V gave up 0 bases and J gave up 7 bases, with 11 bases separating them. The CDR3 runs 14 residues. The germline CDR1 and CDR2 sequences are SGHDT and YYEEEE. CDR3 bases: TGTGCCAGCAGCTTGGGCGGGACGGGGCAGCCCCAGCATTTT. Amino acids: CASSLGGTGQPQHF.

The chain has TRBV6-6 and TRBJ2-7; D gene ambiguous. Germline V gives CDR1 MNHNY, CDR2 SVGAGI (reference sequence). Trimming stripped 2 bases from V and 0 bases from J, with 8 bases between. CDR3 size: 14 residues. The CDR3 loop reads CASSYSTISYEQYF. CDR3 in DNA: TGTGCCAGCAGTTACAGTACCATCTCCTACGAGCAGTACTTC.

The V and J genes are TRBV20-1 and TRBJ1-1, with 7 bases matching TRBD1. There are 16 residues in the CDR3. Germline CDR1 reads DFQATT; CDR2 reads SNEGSKA (reference sequence). The CDR3 is CSPSQLGQSMNTEAFF. In nucleotides, the CDR3 is TGCAGCCCTAGCCAGTTGGGACAGAGCATGAACACTGAAGCTTTCTTT.

There are a few counts of this clonotype. The chain links TRBV28 to TRBJ1-5, with D hard to call. Germline-derived CDR1 and CDR2 are MDHEN and SYDVKM. CDR3 length equals 16 residues. Trimming took 8 bases from V and 5 from J, leaving 22 bases between them. As DNA, the CDR3 is TGTGCCAGCCGGAGGGCGCTGGACGGCGCCCATCAGCCCCAGCATTTT. It specifies CASRRALDGAHQPQHF.

This clonotype was seen ten or more times. No conserved phenylalanine or tryptophan is present at the end of the CDR3, so a read error is the likely explanation. It is unclear where the CDR3 begins or ends on the DNA, so no DNA is shown, and the CDR3 is as TCRdb lists it. This chain connects TRBV2 to TRBJ1-4. Germline CDR1 reads SNHLY; CDR2 reads FYNNEI. The CDR3 is 11 residues long, counting both termini. The CDR3 loop reads CASSGVASATI.

CDR3 sequence: CASSAIRDRVQPQHF. DNA for the CDR3: TGTGCCAGTAGTGCCATCCGGGACAGGGTTCAGCCCCAGCATTTT. V is TRBV19 and J is TRBJ1-5, with TRBD1 matching over 9 bases. The V gene end was trimmed by 5 bases and the J gene end by 6 bases; junction bases not matched to a gene: 8. Germline values: CDR1 LNHDA, CDR2 SQIVND (reference sequence). The CDR3 has 15 residues.

This clonotype was seen repeatedly, ten times or more. CDR3 bases: TGTGCCAGCAGCCTATTTGGAGGGGCTGAAGCTTTCTTT. Its translation: CASSLFGGAEAFF. The chain joins TRBV12-3 or TRBV12-4 to TRBJ1-1; TRBD1 is a possible D gene (5 bases). Trimming shortened V by 6 bases and J by 6 bases, and 14 bases separated the two germline ends. This CDR3 is built from 13 residues.

This clonotype was observed a handful of times. The J gene is TRBJ2-5, the V gene TRBV20-1, with 7 positions matching TRBD1. This CDR3 spans 14 amino acids. Looked up from germline, CDR1 is DFQATT and CDR2 is SNEGSKA (reference sequence). V dropped 6 bases and J dropped 5; count of bases not matched to a gene: 12. This chain's CDR3 is CSATAQGFEETQYF. The CDR3 bases are TGCAGTGCAACCGCACAGGGGTTTGAGGAGACCCAGTACTTC.

This clonotype was detected a few times. This rearrangement joins TRBV4-1 to TRBJ2-7; 8 bases map to TRBD1. Trimming cost V 1 base and J 2 bases; bases outside gene matches: 7. This CDR3 comprises 16 residues. Germline V lookup: CDR1 MGHRA, CDR2 YSYEKL. CDR3 nucleotides: TGCGCCAGCAGCCAAGGATCGGACAGGGCAACCTACGAGCAGTACTTC. It codes for CASSQGSDRATYEQYF.